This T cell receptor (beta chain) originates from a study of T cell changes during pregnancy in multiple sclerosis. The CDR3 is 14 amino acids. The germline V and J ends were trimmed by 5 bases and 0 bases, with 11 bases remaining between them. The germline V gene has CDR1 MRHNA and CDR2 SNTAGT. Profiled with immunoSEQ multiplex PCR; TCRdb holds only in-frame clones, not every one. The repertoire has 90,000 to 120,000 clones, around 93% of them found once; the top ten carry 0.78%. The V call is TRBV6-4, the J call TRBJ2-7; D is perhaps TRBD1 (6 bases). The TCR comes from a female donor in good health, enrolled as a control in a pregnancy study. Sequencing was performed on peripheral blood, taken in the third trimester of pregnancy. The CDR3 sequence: CASSPDRNSYEQYF. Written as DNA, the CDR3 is TGTGCCAGCAGTCCTGACAGGAACTCCTACGAGCAGTACTTC.